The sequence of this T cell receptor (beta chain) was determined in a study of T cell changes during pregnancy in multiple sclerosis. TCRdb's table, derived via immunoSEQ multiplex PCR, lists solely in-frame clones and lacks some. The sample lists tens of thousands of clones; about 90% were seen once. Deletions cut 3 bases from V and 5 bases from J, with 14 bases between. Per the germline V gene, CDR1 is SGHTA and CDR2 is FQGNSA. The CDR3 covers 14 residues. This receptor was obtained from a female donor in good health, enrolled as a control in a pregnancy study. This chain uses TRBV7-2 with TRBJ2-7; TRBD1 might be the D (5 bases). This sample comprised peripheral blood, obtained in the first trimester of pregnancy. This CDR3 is CASSLGLPFDEQYF. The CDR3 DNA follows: TGTGCCAGCAGCTTGGGGCTCCCCTTCGACGAGCAGTACTTC.